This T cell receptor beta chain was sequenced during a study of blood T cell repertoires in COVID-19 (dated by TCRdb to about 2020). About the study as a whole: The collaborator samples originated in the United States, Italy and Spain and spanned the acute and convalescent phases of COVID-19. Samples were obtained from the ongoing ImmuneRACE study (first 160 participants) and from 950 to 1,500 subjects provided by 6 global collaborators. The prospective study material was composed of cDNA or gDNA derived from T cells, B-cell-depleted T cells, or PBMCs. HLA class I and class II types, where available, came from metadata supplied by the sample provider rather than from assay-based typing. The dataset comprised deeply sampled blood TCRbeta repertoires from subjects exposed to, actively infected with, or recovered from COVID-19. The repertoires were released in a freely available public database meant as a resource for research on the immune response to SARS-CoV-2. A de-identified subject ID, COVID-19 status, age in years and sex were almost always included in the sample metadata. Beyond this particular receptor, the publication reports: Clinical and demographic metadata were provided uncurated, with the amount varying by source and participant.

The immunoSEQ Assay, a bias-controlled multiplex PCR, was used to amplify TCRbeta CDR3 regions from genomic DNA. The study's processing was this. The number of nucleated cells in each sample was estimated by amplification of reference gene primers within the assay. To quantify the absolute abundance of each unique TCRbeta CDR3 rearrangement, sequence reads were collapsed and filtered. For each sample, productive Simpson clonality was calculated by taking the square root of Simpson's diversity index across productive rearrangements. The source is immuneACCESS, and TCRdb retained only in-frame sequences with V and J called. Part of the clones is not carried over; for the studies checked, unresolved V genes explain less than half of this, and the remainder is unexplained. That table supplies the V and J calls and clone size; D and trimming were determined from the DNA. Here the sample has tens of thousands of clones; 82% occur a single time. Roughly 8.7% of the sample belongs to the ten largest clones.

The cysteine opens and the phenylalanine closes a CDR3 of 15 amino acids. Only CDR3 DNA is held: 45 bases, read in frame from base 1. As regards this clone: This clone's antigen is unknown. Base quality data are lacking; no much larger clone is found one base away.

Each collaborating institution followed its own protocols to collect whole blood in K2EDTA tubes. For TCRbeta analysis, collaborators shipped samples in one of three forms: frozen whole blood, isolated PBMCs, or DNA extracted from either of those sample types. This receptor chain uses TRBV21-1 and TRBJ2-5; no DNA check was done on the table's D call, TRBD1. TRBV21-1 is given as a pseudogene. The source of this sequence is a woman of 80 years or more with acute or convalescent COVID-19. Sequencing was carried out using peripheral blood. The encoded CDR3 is CASWTDRPPGETQYF. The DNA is TGTGCCAGCTGGACGGACAGGCCCCCTGGGGAGACCCAGTACTTC.